Presented here are 10 T cell receptor beta chains from one specimen sequenced in a study of shared clonotypes between healthy human individuals. Clones were sequenced by immunoSEQ multiplex PCR, and TCRdb holds only the in-frame ones, with some missing. The sample holds around 690,000 clones, about 92% seen once. The specimen sequenced was memory CD8+ T cells from PBMCs. Subset meaning: CD45RO+ cells pooled with CCR7-negative TemRA cells. The receptors come from a man aged 18-30 years in good health. Some clones in this sample may be carry-over from other donors' samples.

The chain combines TRBV7-9 with TRBJ2-1; D not certain. Germline V gives CDR1 SEHNR, CDR2 FQNEAQ (reference sequence). This CDR3 has 12 amino acids. Deletions cut 3 bases from V and 9 bases from J, with 9 bases between. The CDR3 is CASSFSRSEQFF. The CDR3 nucleotides read TGTGCCAGCAGCTTCTCAAGGTCTGAGCAGTTCTTC.

This clone turned up a few times. The chain couples TRBV25-1 to TRBJ1-1, with D possibly being TRBD1 (6 bases). Deletions cut 6 bases from V and 1 base from J, with 9 bases between. There are 13 residues in the CDR3. CDR1 is MGHDK, CDR2 SYGVNS, per germline. CDR3 residues: CASSGQRNTEAFF. CDR3 nucleotide sequence: TGTGCCAGCAGCGGACAGCGGAACACTGAAGCTTTCTTT.

The chain uses TRBV11-2 and TRBJ1-4, with 7 bases that match TRBD1. The length of the CDR3 is 15 residues. CDR1 SGHAT and CDR2 FQNNGV come from the germline V gene. Unmatched junction bases numbered 1, after V lost 0 bases and J lost 3 bases. The CDR3 here is CASSLDRGANEKLFF. The CDR3 DNA sequence: TGTGCCAGCAGCTTAGACAGGGGGGCTAATGAAAAACTGTTTTTT.

The chain uses TRBV7-9 and TRBJ2-2; D may be TRBD2 (7 bases). This CDR3 spans 16 amino acids. Trimming took off 3 bases at V and 7 bases at J, with 18 bases between the two ends. Germline V gene lookup returns CDR1 SEHNR and CDR2 FQNEAQ (reference sequence). CDR3 protein: CASSFYRGAPFGELFF. CDR3 nucleotides: TGTGCCAGCAGCTTCTATCGGGGGGCCCCTTTCGGGGAGCTGTTTTTT.

The J gene is TRBJ2-1, the V gene TRBV4-3, with D tentatively TRBD1 or TRBD2 (5 bases each). V was trimmed by 3 bases and J by 3 bases, leaving 15 bases between them. The length of the CDR3 is 16 residues. Germline-derived CDR1 and CDR2 are LGHNA and YSLEER. CDR3 DNA: TGCGCCAGCAGCCACCTCCGGGACCTAGGCTACAATGAGCAGTTCTTC. Its protein is CASSHLRDLGYNEQFF.

The rearrangement links TRBV27 to TRBJ2-3, with D possibly TRBD2 on 5 matching bases. CDR1 is MNHEY, CDR2 SMNVEV, per germline (reference sequence). Between the trimmed V and J ends, which lost 6 bases and 0 bases, there was a span of 13 bases. The CDR3 spans 15 residues. The chain's CDR3 is CASRSLTGSTDTQYF. The CDR3, as DNA: TGTGCCAGCAGGTCACTGACGGGAAGCACAGATACGCAGTATTTT.

As to this clone: The same CDR3 also results from other DNA sequences found in this sample. V usage is TRBV7-6 and J usage is TRBJ2-2; D gene unclear. The V gene lost 1 base and the J gene lost 1 base, with 7 bases spanning the gap. The germline V gene has CDR1 SGHVS and CDR2 FNYEAQ. This CDR3 comprises 15 residues. The CDR3 here is CASSLEVRNTGELFF. The CDR3 DNA follows: TGTGCCAGCAGCTTAGAGGTCAGGAACACCGGGGAGCTGTTTTTT.

The chain recombines TRBV28 with TRBJ1-5; TRBD1 agrees at 7 bases. Germline CDR1 reads MDHEN; CDR2 reads SYDVKM. The length of the CDR3 is 18 residues. J lost 3 bases, V lost 2 bases, and 13 bases had no gene match. The CDR3 nucleotides read TGTGCCAGCAGTTTACCCCAAAAGAGGGGGCTTGTCAATCAGCCCCAGCATTTT. It is translated as CASSLPQKRGLVNQPQHF.

This clone was seen once. The chain combines TRBV7-9 with TRBJ1-1, with 9 bases identical to TRBD1. The CDR3 has 16 residues. The V segment lost 3 bases and the J segment 2 bases; nucleotides outside the gene matches: 7. The germline gives CDR1 SEHNR, CDR2 FQNEAQ (reference sequence). The CDR3 sequence is CASSFQPGQGNTEAFF. The CDR3 nucleotides read TGTGCCAGCAGCTTCCAACCGGGACAGGGAAACACTGAAGCTTTCTTT.

V is TRBV10-3 and J is TRBJ2-1; tentatively, D is TRBD1 (6 bases). With 8 bases removed from V and 8 bases from J, the gap between germline ends came to 13 bases. The germline V gene has CDR1 ENHRY and CDR2 SYGVKD. The CDR3 totals 12 residues. The CDR3 loop is CAILRGGDEQFF. The CDR3 coding sequence is TGTGCCATCCTGCGTGGGGGCGATGAGCAGTTCTTC.